These 7 T cell receptor beta chains were all obtained from the same sample, sequenced in a study of spatial heterogeneity in lung cancer. Time point indicated: blood at routine non-recurrence follow-up after resection. Using its own MiXCR run on the 5' RACE reads, TCRdb lists one record per CDR3 protein. This table has tens of thousands of distinct CDR3 sequences, about 10% appearing once. Sample: PBMCs, taken at follow-up. The receptors stem from a male donor with early-stage non-small cell lung cancer.

This clonotype was seen repeatedly, ten times or more. The genes are TRBV4-3 and TRBJ2-7; the match to TRBD1 covers 9 bases. In germline, CDR1 is LGHNA, CDR2 YSLEER. The ends lost 3 bases at V and 2 bases at J; junction bases unmatched: 5. The CDR3 has 15 amino acids. The DNA of the CDR3 is TGCGCCAGCAGCCACTACAGGGGGCCGACCTACGAGCAGTACTTC. It yields the protein CASSHYRGPTYEQYF.

This clonotype was counted at least ten times. V is TRBV6-5 and J is TRBJ2-7; D gene unclear. Germline CDR1 reads MNHEY; CDR2 reads SVGAGI. This CDR3 region has 13 residues. V lost 6 bases, J lost 3 bases, and 12 bases lay in between. The CDR3 reads CASSKSWVYEQYF. CDR3 DNA: TGTGCCAGCAGCAAATCGTGGGTCTACGAGCAGTACTTC.

V is TRBV7-3 and J is TRBJ1-2; D unclear. In germline, CDR1 is SGHTA, CDR2 FQGTGA. Trimming left V 1 base short and J 6 bases short, with 9 bases between. CDR3 length: 13 residues. The CDR3 DNA sequence: TGTGCCAGCAGCTTAAACCCCCGCAATGGCTACACCTTC. Protein sequence: CASSLNPRNGYTF.

This clonotype was found many times. The V gene is TRBV4-1, the J gene TRBJ1-3, with D perhaps matching TRBD1 (5 bases). From germline, CDR1 is MGHRA and CDR2 YSYEKL. The length of the CDR3 is 15 residues. Trimming removed 0 bases at V and 2 bases at J, with 8 bases between. DNA of the CDR3: TGCGCCAGCAGCCAAGATCAGGGTGCTGGAAACACCATATATTTT. Translating gives CASSQDQGAGNTIYF.

This clonotype was seen only a few times. The gene calls are TRBV5-5 and TRBJ2-2; D is perhaps TRBD1 (6 bases). The V end lost 5 bases, the J end lost 0 bases, and 8 bases lay between the germline ends. CDR3 size: 14 residues. Germline CDR1 is SGHKS and CDR2 is YYEKEE (reference sequence). CDR3 amino acids: CASRRTANTGELFF. CDR3 DNA: TGTGCCAGCAGGCGGACAGCGAACACCGGGGAGCTGTTTTTT.

This clonotype showed up many times. The chain is built from TRBV7-9 and TRBJ1-1, with D uncertain. The V gene's germline CDR1 is SEHNR and CDR2 FQNEAQ (reference sequence). This CDR3 contains 12 residues. Deletions cut 2 bases from V and 7 bases from J, with 8 bases between. The CDR3 loop is CASSLRTVEAFF. For the CDR3, the DNA is TGTGCCAGCAGCTTAAGGACGGTTGAAGCTTTCTTT.

This clonotype was counted ten times or more. V is TRBV5-4 and J is TRBJ2-3; D possibly matches TRBD1 or TRBD2 (6 bases each). V lost 0 bases to trimming and J lost 10 bases, with 15 bases between them. The CDR3 totals 14 residues. The V gene's germline CDR1 is SGHNT and CDR2 YYREEE (reference sequence). CDR3 in DNA: TGTGCCAGCAGCTTGGGCCTTCGGGGGCGACCGCAGTATTTT. Its translation is CASSLGLRGRPQYF.